The rows below give T cell receptor beta chains drawn from one sample of a study of blood T cell repertoires in COVID-19. Assay used: immunoSEQ multiplex PCR; TCRdb lists only in-frame clones, some missing. The sample includes 390,000 or so clones, approximately 87% seen only once; the top ten take approximately 9.3%. Sample: PBMCs or T cells enriched from blood (not recorded which). These receptors originate from a woman aged 45-65 years who had recovered from COVID-19. Each CDR3 is given with its conserved first and last residue. A D gene is named only where the DNA matches it firmly.

>NA|TRBV27
CASSLVAVATDTQYF
>NA|TRBV5-1
CASRPGGGGNQPQHF
>NA|TRBV27
CASSRTDYEQYF
>NA|TRBV27
CASRSMGVPETQYF
>NA|TRBV4-2
CASSHTTATGGSQPQHF
>NA|TRBV3-1/TRBV3-2
CASSQTNYEAFF
>TRBD1|TRBV15
CATSRAQGVAYEQYF
>TRBD1|TRBV2
CASSITDRGRSGEQFF
>NA|TRBV27
CASTPRGGNNYGYTF
>NA|TRBV2
CASALEAGILQGYTF
>TRBD1|TRBV4-1
CASSLPTGGQGETQYF
>NA|TRBV7-2
CASSLEGWTRTYEQYF
>NA|TRBV7-9
CASSYVSRGGSGNTIYF
>NA|TRBV5-1
CASTEGGATDTEAFF
>NA|TRBV19
CASSTQGPATNEKLFF
>NA|TRBV7-9
CASLTGHIYNEQFF
>NA|TRBV7-2
CASRPTSQETQYF
>NA|TRBV20-1
CSASWGGNGSPLHF
>NA|TRBV28
CASSLLRGRTEAFF
>TRBD1|TRBV27
CASSSPDRVNTEAFF
>NA|TRBV28
CASSLGQRPGYTF
>TRBD1|TRBV5-1
CASSVGQMNTEAFF
>NA|TRBV15
CATSRESVSFTEAFF
>NA|TRBV6-5
CASSPRVTISYEQYF
>TRBD1|TRBV6-2/TRBV6-3
CASSGKGAADENEQFF
>NA|TRBV24-1
CATSDSLQGLRADTQYF
>NA|TRBV5-1
CASSSGQANTGELFF
>NA|TRBV30
CAWSAGVSGLGYTF
>NA|TRBV7-2
CASSLGDIYGYTF
>NA|TRBV3-1/TRBV3-2
CASSQAGTGNEQFF
>NA|TRBV28
CASSIRPKSYGYTF
>NA|TRBV18
CASSPARNAYEQYF
>NA|TRBV7-2
CASSIGVGREGTEAFF
>NA|TRBV29-1
CSVDERGTEAFF
>NA|TRBV30
CAWSRTEAFF
>TRBD1|TRBV11-2
CASSFGSQGANTEAFF
>TRBD1|TRBV5-1
CASSIGTDSYEQYF
>NA|TRBV7-9
CASAGGGGYTF
>NA|TRBV6-6
CASSWTGGSSEQYF
>NA|TRBV12-5
CASGLEPNTEAFF